The 10 T cell receptor beta chains listed next were all sequenced from one sample in a study of shared clonotypes between healthy human individuals. TCRdb's table, derived via immunoSEQ multiplex PCR, lists solely in-frame clones and lacks some. In the table there are over a million clones, 96% of which are singletons. The sample taken for sequencing was naive CD4+ T cells sorted from blood. Subset in this sample: CD45RA+ positively selected. The receptors come from a man aged 30 to 45 in good health.

In this sample, this clone turned up once. The CDR3 nucleotides are TGTGCCAGCATACCGGGACAGGGAATGGGGGAGCAGTACTTC. Translating gives CASIPGQGMGEQYF. The chain is built from TRBV25-1 and TRBJ2-7, with 9 positions matching TRBD1. Germline values: CDR1 MGHDK, CDR2 SYGVNS. The CDR3 extends over 14 amino acids. J gave up 7 bases and V 7 bases, and 11 bases lay outside the gene matches.

The rearrangement joins TRBV7-9 to TRBJ2-3; TRBD2 agrees at 10 bases. The V gene's germline CDR1 is SEHNR and CDR2 FQNEAQ (reference sequence). J gave up 1 base and V 2 bases, and 3 bases lay outside the gene matches. This CDR3 is built from 16 residues. CDR3: CASSLLAGVGTDTQYF. For the CDR3, the DNA is TGTGCCAGCAGCTTACTAGCGGGAGTGGGCACAGATACGCAGTATTTT.

This clone was recorded only once. This rearrangement joins TRBV2 to TRBJ1-5; no clear D gene. Trimming cost V 4 bases and J 7 bases, with 11 bases left between them. This CDR3 has 13 amino acids. Germline CDR1 SNHLY, CDR2 FYNNEI. CDR3 protein: CASSGDGGQPQHF. CDR3 nucleotides: TGTGCCAGCAGTGGTGATGGAGGCCAGCCCCAGCATTTT.

The chain employs TRBV7-9 and TRBJ2-5; D call uncertain. The germline V gene has CDR1 SEHNR and CDR2 FQNEAQ (reference sequence). V lost 0 bases to trimming and J lost 4 bases, with 9 bases between them. The CDR3 sequence is 14 residues long. The CDR3 region is CASSLARLAETQYF. CDR3 sequence (DNA): TGTGCCAGCAGCTTAGCTCGGCTCGCAGAGACCCAGTACTTC. Supplemented by reference TRBV7-9 and TRBJ2-5, the full variable domain reads DTGVSQNPRHKITKRGQNVTFRCDPISEHNRLYWYRQTLGQGPEFLTYFQNEAQLEKSRLLSDRFSAERPKGSFSTLEIQRTEQGDSAMYLCASSLARLAETQYFGPGTRLLVL.

The V and J genes are TRBV5-1 and TRBJ2-1; TRBD2 agrees at 11 bases. This CDR3 spans 13 amino acids. The germline V gene has CDR1 SGHRS and CDR2 YFSETQ. With V trimmed by 9 bases and J by 12 bases, 11 bases remained unmatched. CDR3 region: CATTGNSGGGQFF. CDR3 DNA: TGCGCCACCACTGGGAATAGCGGGGGGGGGCAGTTCTTC.

A remark on this clone: At the DNA level, this CDR3 is encoded by other sequences in the same sample as well. This chain connects TRBV6-6 to TRBJ2-2; 8 nucleotides agree with TRBD1. V dropped 2 bases and J dropped 1; count of bases not matched to a gene: 3. Germline V lookup: CDR1 MNHNY, CDR2 SVGAGI (reference sequence). The CDR3 loop spans 16 amino acids. The CDR3 DNA sequence: TGTGCCAGCAGTTACGGGACAGGAGTGAACACCGGGGAGCTGTTTTTT. This translates into CASSYGTGVNTGELFF.

This chain joins TRBV5-6 and TRBJ1-5; 7 nucleotides line up with TRBD1. The CDR3 runs to 15 residues. V was pared by 0 bases and J by 2 bases, with 2 bases of the junction left unmatched. CDR1 is SGHDT and CDR2 is YYEEEE in the germline V gene. The chain's CDR3 is CASSLGQGRNQPQHF. The CDR3 DNA follows: TGTGCCAGCAGCTTGGGACAGGGTCGCAATCAGCCCCAGCATTTT.

For this clone: This CDR3 is also generated by other DNA sequences in the sample. The chain carries TRBV7-6 and TRBJ2-2, with unresolved D. The germline V gene encodes CDR1 SGHVS and CDR2 FNYEAQ. CDR3 length: 13 residues. V dropped 5 bases and J dropped 4 bases, with 8 bases sitting between them. The CDR3 coding sequence is TGTGCCAGCAGCCTGGGTGGCACCGGGGAGCTGTTTTTT. It yields the protein CASSLGGTGELFF. Combining the CDR3 with reference TRBV7-6 and TRBJ2-2 gives the whole variable domain GAGVSQSPRYKVTKRGQDVALRCDPISGHVSLYWYRQALGQGPEFLTYFNYEAQQDKSGLPNDRFSAERPEGSISTLTIQRTEQRDSAMYRCASSLGGTGELFFGEGSRLTVL.

The chain employs TRBV19 and TRBJ2-2; D not certain. Germline V gene lookup returns CDR1 LNHDA and CDR2 SQIVND (reference sequence). The V end lost 5 bases, the J end lost 0 bases, and 7 bases lay between the germline ends. The CDR3 covers 14 residues. DNA for the CDR3: TGTGCCAGTAGTCAGCGATCGAACACCGGGGAGCTGTTTTTT. This translates into CASSQRSNTGELFF. Complete variable domain (other parts from reference TRBV19 and TRBJ2-2): DGGITQSPKYLFRKEGQNVTLSCEQNLNHDAMYWYRQDPGQGLRLIYYSQIVNDFQKGDIAEGYSVSREKKESFPLTVTSAQKNPTAFYLCASSQRSNTGELFFGEGSRLTVL.

This sequence joins TRBV7-9 and TRBJ2-1; D may match TRBD1 or TRBD2 (5 bases each). This CDR3 has 15 amino acids. V was shortened by 5 bases and J by 8 bases, with 19 bases between the two germline ends. Per germline, CDR1 SEHNR and CDR2 FQNEAQ (reference sequence). CDR3 in amino acids: CASSPRGAGTDEQFF. The CDR3 DNA sequence: TGTGCCAGCAGCCCCCGAGGGGCCGGGACGGATGAGCAGTTCTTC.